This is a list of T cell receptor beta chains from one sample in a study of T-cell memory formation after mild COVID-19. MiXCR, run by TCRdb on the 5' RACE reads, gives a single entry per CDR3 protein. The repertoire has 290,000 or so distinct CDR3 sequences, roughly 19% of them found once; the top ten carry more than 20%. The sample was PBMCs or a T cell subset sorted from them (not recorded which). The receptors shown here come from a man between 18 and 29 years old who had mild COVID-19 (a few samples of this study predate the infection). Cell type and time point are not known. The CDR3 runs from the conserved cysteine through the conserved F or W. The D gene is left open where the match is weak.

>TRBV5-1|TRBJ2-3|.
CASTPIAGPDTQYF
>TRBV3-1|TRBJ1-1|.
CASSHRGQATEAFF
>TRBV5-1|TRBJ2-5|TRBD2
CASSLTSGGHETQYF
>TRBV7-2|TRBJ2-5|.
CASSSSVRETQYF
>TRBV12-3/TRBV12-4|TRBJ1-2|TRBD1
CASTPRAGGYGYTF
>TRBV2|TRBJ1-2|.
CASSGSGRTQLCTF
>TRBV10-2|TRBJ2-2|.
CASSQRVTGELFF
>TRBV29-1|TRBJ2-7|.
CSVEDPGEGYEQYF
>TRBV7-3|TRBJ1-6|.
CASSLQGGSPLHF
>TRBV7-3|TRBJ2-1|.
CASSSGPTLSYNEQFF
>TRBV18|TRBJ2-7|TRBD1
CASSPGQGETYEQYF
>TRBV4-3|TRBJ2-2|TRBD2
CASSHDPGLGGTGELFF
>TRBV9|TRBJ1-2|.
CASSPEVGDYGYTF
>TRBV12-3/TRBV12-4|TRBJ2-6|.
CASSSLRVASSGANVLTF
>TRBV4-3|TRBJ2-7|TRBD1
CASSQGGTGGYFEQYF
>TRBV27|TRBJ2-3|TRBD2
CASSPGRRGGFADTQYF
>TRBV5-5|TRBJ2-2|.
CASSLGVNTGELFF
>TRBV30|TRBJ2-5|.
CAWSSGNEGETQYF
>TRBV11-2|TRBJ2-1|TRBD2
CASSFPRRGGAYNEQFF
>TRBV4-3|TRBJ2-1|TRBD2
CASSQVRLSGGPHRNEQFF
>TRBV6-6|TRBJ1-5|TRBD1
CASRIRGAYQPQHF
>TRBV12-3/TRBV12-4|TRBJ1-2|.
CASTPWQGAYGYTF
>TRBV5-1|TRBJ2-3|.
CASSPELGTDTQYF
>TRBV7-3|TRBJ2-3|TRBD2
CASSSRGGATDTQYF
>TRBV28|TRBJ1-3|.
CASSGAPGGSGNTIYF
>TRBV29-1|TRBJ2-5|.
CSILTEPETQYF
>TRBV28|TRBJ1-2|.
CASSLRQPWLGTF